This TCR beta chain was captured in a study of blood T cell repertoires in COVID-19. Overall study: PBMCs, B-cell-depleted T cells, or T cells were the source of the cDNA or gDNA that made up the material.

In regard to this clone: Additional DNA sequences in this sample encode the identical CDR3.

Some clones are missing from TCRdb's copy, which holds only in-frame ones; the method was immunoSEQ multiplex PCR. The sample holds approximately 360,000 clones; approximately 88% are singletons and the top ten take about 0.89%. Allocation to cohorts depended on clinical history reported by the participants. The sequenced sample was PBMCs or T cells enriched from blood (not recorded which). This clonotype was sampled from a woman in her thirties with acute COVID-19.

CDR3 DNA sequence: TGTGCCAGCAGCGTAGAACAGGGGTATGGCTACACCTTC. This gives the protein CASSVEQGYGYTF. The chain carries TRBV9 and TRBJ1-2; 7 positions agree with TRBD1. The germline V gene encodes CDR1 SGDLS and CDR2 YYNGEE. J lost 5 bases, V lost 0 bases, and 1 base had no gene match. This CDR3 has 13 residues.